The 20 T cell receptor beta chains given below trace back to one sample, sequenced in a study of blood T cell repertoires in COVID-19. Profiling relied on immunoSEQ multiplex PCR, and the TCRdb table lists in-frame clones only, not all of them. The sample lists over 100,000 clones; about 89% were seen once. Input material: peripheral blood. Receptors originate from a man aged 40-55 years with acute or convalescent COVID-19.

The chain recombines TRBV10-3 with TRBJ2-1; 10 bases map to TRBD1. The germline V gene encodes CDR1 ENHRY and CDR2 SYGVKD. The CDR3 totals 16 residues. V gave up 9 bases and J gave up 0 bases; unmatched junction bases: 8. CDR3 in DNA: TGTGCCATTTCGGACAGGGGGATTGGCTCCTACAATGAGCAGTTCTTC. Translation gives CAISDRGIGSYNEQFF.

This clone appeared a few times. This chain connects TRBV6-4 to TRBJ2-1; D is uncertain. Germline V gene data show CDR1 as MRHNA and CDR2 as SNTAGT. V gave up 3 bases and J gave up 2 bases, with 14 bases separating them. The CDR3 contains 16 residues. CDR3 amino acids: CASSEESRVPYNEQFF. CDR3 DNA sequence: TGTGCCAGCAGTGAAGAGTCACGGGTACCCTACAATGAGCAGTTCTTC.

This clone was seen a few times. The chain has TRBV10-2 and TRBJ2-1; D not certain. Germline CDR1 reads WSHSY; CDR2 reads SAAADI. V lost 6 bases to trimming and J lost 8 bases, with 11 bases between them. This CDR3 is 12 amino acids long. The CDR3 protein is CASSDIHDEQFF. In DNA form, the CDR3 reads TGCGCCAGCAGCGACATCCACGATGAGCAGTTCTTC.

Turning to this clone: The junction shows a germline mismatch at one end, possibly a read error. The chain uses TRBV6-5 and TRBJ1-4; D ambiguous. The CDR3 consists of 13 residues. Per the germline V gene, CDR1 is MNHEY and CDR2 is SVGAGI. CDR3 nucleotide sequence: TGTGCCAGCAGACACACCTCACGGAGACCCCCTTATTTT. Translating gives CASRHTSRRPPYF.

V is TRBV3-1 (or the pseudogene TRBV3-2) and J is TRBJ2-1, with D possibly matching TRBD1 (5 bases). Germline CDR1 and CDR2: LGHDT and YNNKEL (reference sequence). V shed 1 base and J shed 0 bases, with 10 bases lying between them. The CDR3 covers 16 residues. The CDR3, as DNA: TGTGCCAGCAGCCAAGCGAAAGGGGACTCCTACAATGAGCAGTTCTTC. This translates into CASSQAKGDSYNEQFF.

CDR3 loop: CASRDSGGPWGYTF. CDR3 in DNA: TGCGCCAGCAGGGATTCGGGGGGGCCCTGGGGCTACACCTTC. The chain is built from TRBV4-1 and TRBJ1-2; tentatively, D is TRBD1 (6 bases). Germline V gene lookup returns CDR1 MGHRA and CDR2 YSYEKL. V lost 6 bases to trimming and J lost 8 bases, with 19 bases between them. There are 14 residues in the CDR3.

The chain uses TRBV25-1 and TRBJ1-6; TRBD1 matches 7 bases. CDR1 and CDR2 (germline): MGHDK, SYGVNS. CDR3 size: 15 residues. V gave up 4 bases and J gave up 8 bases; unmatched junction bases: 8. This CDR3 is CASSARTGGDSPLHF. The CDR3 coding sequence is TGTGCCAGCAGTGCAAGGACAGGCGGGGATTCACCCCTCCACTTT. Together with reference TRBV25-1 and TRBJ1-6, the CDR3 gives the full variable domain: EADIYQTPRYLVIGTGKKITLECSQTMGHDKMYWYQQDPGMELHLIHYSYGVNSTEKGDLSSESTVSRIRTEHFPLTLESARPSHTSQYLCASSARTGGDSPLHFGNGTRLTVT.

The chain joins TRBV7-9 to TRBJ1-1; 9 bases align to TRBD1. CDR1 and CDR2 (germline): SEHNR, FQNEAQ (reference sequence). V dropped 4 bases and J dropped 6; count of bases not matched to a gene: 9. CDR3 length: 15 residues. This chain's CDR3 is CASSSDGTGSAEAFF. DNA for the CDR3: TGTGCCAGCAGCTCGGACGGGACAGGGTCCGCTGAAGCTTTCTTT.

V gene TRBV13 combines with J gene TRBJ1-1; TRBD1 is a possible D gene (6 bases). Germline lookup yields CDR1 PRHDT and CDR2 FYEKMQ (reference sequence). CDR3 size: 12 residues. Trimming cost V 2 bases and J 7 bases, with 8 bases left between them. Written as DNA, the CDR3 is TGTGCCAGCAGCTTAAGGGGGGGTGAAGCTTTCTTT. Translated: CASSLRGGEAFF.

The rearrangement uses TRBV3-1 (or the pseudogene TRBV3-2) and TRBJ1-2, with D maybe TRBD1 (6 bases). This CDR3 is 15 amino acids long. V was cut by 2 bases and J by 4 bases, with 14 bases left in between. Germline values: CDR1 LGHDT, CDR2 YNNKEL (reference sequence). The CDR3 sequence is CASSQTRLQGYGYTF. The CDR3, as DNA: TGTGCCAGCAGCCAAACTCGACTACAGGGCTATGGCTACACCTTC.

This sequence joins TRBV30 and TRBJ2-2; tentatively, D is TRBD2 (6 bases). The V end was cut by 4 bases, the J end by 1 base, with 13 bases between. Germline V gene data show CDR1 as GTSNPN and CDR2 as SVGIG (reference sequence). The CDR3 covers 15 residues. CDR3 region: CAWKFAGKNTGELFF. CDR3 DNA: TGTGCCTGGAAATTTGCGGGGAAGAACACCGGGGAGCTGTTTTTT.

The chain is built from TRBV3-1 (or the pseudogene TRBV3-2) and TRBJ2-1, with a possible D match to TRBD1 (6 bases). V was pared by 0 bases and J by 6 bases, with 12 bases between. This CDR3 contains 15 residues. The germline V gene has CDR1 LGHDT and CDR2 YNNKEL (reference sequence). Here the CDR3 reads CASSQEIGQSNEQFF. CDR3 DNA sequence: TGTGCCAGCAGCCAAGAGATAGGACAGTCCAATGAGCAGTTCTTC.

The rearrangement links TRBV5-1 to TRBJ2-1; a weak D match, TRBD1 (6 bases). CDR1 is SGHRS and CDR2 is YFSETQ in the germline V gene. CDR3 size: 15 residues. Trimming took 0 bases from V and 4 from J, leaving 11 bases between them. The CDR3 DNA is TGCGCCAGCAGCTTGGAAGGGGACATATACAATGAGCAGTTCTTC. Its translation is CASSLEGDIYNEQFF.

In this sample, this clone turned up once. The rearrangement links TRBV6-2 or TRBV6-3 to TRBJ2-5; TRBD2 might be the D (6 bases). The CDR3 contains 20 residues. V lost 0 bases and J 5 bases, leaving 28 bases between the germline ends. CDR1 MNHEY and CDR2 SVGEGT come from the germline V gene. CDR3 DNA sequence: TGTGCCAGCAGTTACTCGCTCGGGAGTAGCCCTCTCCTTGGTCTGGAGACCCAGTACTTC. Encoded protein: CASSYSLGSSPLLGLETQYF.

The chain uses TRBV7-2 and TRBJ1-1; 9 positions agree with TRBD1. Per germline, CDR1 SGHTA and CDR2 FQGNSA. The ends lost 5 bases at V and 10 bases at J; junction bases unmatched: 5. CDR3 length equals 12 residues. CDR3 loop: CASSPGQGLAFF. CDR3 bases: TGTGCCAGCAGCCCGGGACAGGGCCTAGCTTTCTTT.

The rearrangement joins TRBV6-5 to TRBJ2-5, with 7 bases matching TRBD2. V lost 7 bases, J lost 4 bases, and 3 bases stayed unmatched. From germline, CDR1 is MNHEY and CDR2 SVGAGI. CDR3 length: 12 residues. The CDR3 reads CASITGGETQYF. The DNA of the CDR3 is TGTGCCAGCATAACGGGAGGAGAGACCCAGTACTTC.

V gene TRBV29-1 combines with J gene TRBJ2-3; 14 nucleotides line up with TRBD2. The CDR3 is 14 amino acids. Germline CDR1 SQVTM, CDR2 ANQGSEA. After removal of 6 bases from V and 6 bases from J, the junction contained 5 bases not matched to a gene. The CDR3 reads CSVGTSGGLDTQYF. The CDR3 DNA reads as TGCAGCGTAGGGACTAGCGGGGGTTTGGATACGCAGTATTTT.

The chain recombines TRBV7-2 with TRBJ1-1; 7 nucleotides align to TRBD1. The CDR3 spans 16 residues. Trimming at V came to 5 bases and at J to 0 bases, leaving 9 bases not matched to a gene. In germline, CDR1 is SGHTA, CDR2 FQGNSA. CDR3 in DNA: TGTGCCAGCAGCACGAAAGGGGGCAGGATGAACACTGAAGCTTTCTTT. It encodes CASSTKGGRMNTEAFF.

CDR3 residues: CASSLRQGFMNTEAFF. CDR3 sequence (DNA): TGTGCCAGCAGCCTAAGACAGGGTTTTATGAACACTGAAGCTTTCTTT. This chain links TRBV14 with TRBJ1-1; TRBD1 aligns across 7 bases. This CDR3 comprises 16 residues. The germline CDR1 and CDR2 sequences are SGHDN and FVKESK. V dropped 4 bases and J dropped 0; count of bases not matched to a gene: 8.

This chain connects TRBV30 to TRBJ1-5; no clear D. CDR1 is GTSNPN, CDR2 SVGIG, per germline (reference sequence). The CDR3 sequence is 14 residues long. Between the trimmed V and J ends, which lost 2 bases and 9 bases, there was a span of 17 bases. The CDR3 spells CAWSTTDGRAPQHF. CDR3 in DNA: TGTGCCTGGAGTACCACGGACGGGCGGGCGCCCCAGCATTTT.